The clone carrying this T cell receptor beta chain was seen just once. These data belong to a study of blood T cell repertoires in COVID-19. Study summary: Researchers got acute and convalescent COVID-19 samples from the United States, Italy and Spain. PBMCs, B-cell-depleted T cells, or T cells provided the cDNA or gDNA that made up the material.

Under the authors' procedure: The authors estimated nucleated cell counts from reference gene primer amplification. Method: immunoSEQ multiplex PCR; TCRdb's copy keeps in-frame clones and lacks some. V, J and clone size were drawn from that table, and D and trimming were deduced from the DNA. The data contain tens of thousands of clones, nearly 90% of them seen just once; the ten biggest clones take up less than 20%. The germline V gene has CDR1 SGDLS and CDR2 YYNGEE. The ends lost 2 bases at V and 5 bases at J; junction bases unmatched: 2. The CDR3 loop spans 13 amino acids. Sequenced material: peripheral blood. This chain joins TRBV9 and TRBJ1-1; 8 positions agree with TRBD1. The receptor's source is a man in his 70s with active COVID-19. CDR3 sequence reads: CASSVTGVTEAFF. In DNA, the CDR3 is TGTGCCAGCAGCGTGACAGGGGTTACTGAAGCTTTCTTT.